This T cell receptor (beta chain) was sequenced for a study of human T cells and chemical hapten exposure. The sample's time point: patch test 1, 2 weeks after DPC sensitization. The treatment was: therapeutic diphenylcyclopropenone sensitization with weekly scalp DPC. General study findings and limits: There was a positive correlation between PT1 expanded TCR counts and patch test score.

CDR3 length equals 14 residues. CDR1 MDHEN and CDR2 SYDVKM come from the germline V gene. Trimming cost V 2 bases and J 6 bases, with 14 bases left between them. On this clonotype: Antigen: not known.

TCRdb re-derived calls from the RACE reads in MiXCR, one entry per CDR3 protein. The data contain approximately 74,000 distinct CDR3 sequences, 32% of them singletons. This chain uses TRBV28 with TRBJ2-7; D is possibly TRBD2 (6 bases). The sequences come from whole blood, collected in connection with sensitization to the hapten diphenylcyclopropenone (DPC). The sequence came from a man aged 35 to 55 with alopecia areata. Some clones in this sample may be carry-over from other donors' samples. The CDR3 sequence: CASSLGGRAGEQYF. The DNA of the CDR3 is TGTGCCAGCAGTTTAGGGGGGAGAGCCGGCGAGCAGTACTTC.